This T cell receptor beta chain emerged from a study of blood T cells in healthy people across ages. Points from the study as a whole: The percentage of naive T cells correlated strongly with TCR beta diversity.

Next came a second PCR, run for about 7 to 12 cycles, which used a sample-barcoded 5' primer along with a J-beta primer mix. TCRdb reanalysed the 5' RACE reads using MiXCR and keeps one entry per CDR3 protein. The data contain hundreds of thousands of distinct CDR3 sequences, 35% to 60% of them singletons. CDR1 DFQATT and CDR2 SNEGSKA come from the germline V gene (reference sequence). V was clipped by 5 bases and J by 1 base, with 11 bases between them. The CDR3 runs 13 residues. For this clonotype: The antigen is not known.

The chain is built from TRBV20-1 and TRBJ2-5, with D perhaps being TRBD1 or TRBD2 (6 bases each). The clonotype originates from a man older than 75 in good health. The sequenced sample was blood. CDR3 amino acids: CSARTAGQETQYF. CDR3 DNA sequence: TGCAGTGCTCGGACAGCGGGCCAAGAGACCCAGTACTTC.